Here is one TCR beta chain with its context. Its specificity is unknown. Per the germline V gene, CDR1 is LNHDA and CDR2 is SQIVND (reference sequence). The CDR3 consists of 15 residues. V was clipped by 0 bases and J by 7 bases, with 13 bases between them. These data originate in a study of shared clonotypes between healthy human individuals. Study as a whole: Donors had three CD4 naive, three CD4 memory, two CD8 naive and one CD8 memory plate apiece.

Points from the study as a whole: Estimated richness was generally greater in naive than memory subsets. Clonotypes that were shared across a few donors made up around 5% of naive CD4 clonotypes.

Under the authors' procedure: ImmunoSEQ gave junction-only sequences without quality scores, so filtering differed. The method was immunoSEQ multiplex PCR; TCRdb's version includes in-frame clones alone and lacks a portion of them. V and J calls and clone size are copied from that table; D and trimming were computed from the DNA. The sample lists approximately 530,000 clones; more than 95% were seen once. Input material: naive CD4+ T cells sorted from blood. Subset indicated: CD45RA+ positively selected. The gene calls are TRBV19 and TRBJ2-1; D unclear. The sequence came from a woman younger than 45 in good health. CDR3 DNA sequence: TGTGCCAGTAGTATAGATATAAATCCACATAATGAGCAGTTCTTC. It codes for CASSIDINPHNEQFF.